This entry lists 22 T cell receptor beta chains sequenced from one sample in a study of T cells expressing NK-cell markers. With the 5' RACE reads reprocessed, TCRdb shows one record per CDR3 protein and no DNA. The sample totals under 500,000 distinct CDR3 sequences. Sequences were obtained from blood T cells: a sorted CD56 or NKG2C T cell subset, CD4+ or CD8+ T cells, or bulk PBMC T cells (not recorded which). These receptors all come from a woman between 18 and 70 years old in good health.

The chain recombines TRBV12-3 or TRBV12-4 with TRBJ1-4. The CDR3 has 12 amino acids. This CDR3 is CASSFFGEKLFF.

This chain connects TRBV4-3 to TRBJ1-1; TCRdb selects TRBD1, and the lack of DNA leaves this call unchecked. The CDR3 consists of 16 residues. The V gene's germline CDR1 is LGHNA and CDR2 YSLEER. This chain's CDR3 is CASSQDSLSTALRAFF.

CDR3 residues: CASSFRLAGGQNEQFF. The chain combines TRBV5-1 with TRBJ2-1; with no DNA, the TCRdb D assignment of TRBD2 cannot be verified. Germline V gene data show CDR1 as SGHRS and CDR2 as YFSETQ. CDR3 size: 16 residues.

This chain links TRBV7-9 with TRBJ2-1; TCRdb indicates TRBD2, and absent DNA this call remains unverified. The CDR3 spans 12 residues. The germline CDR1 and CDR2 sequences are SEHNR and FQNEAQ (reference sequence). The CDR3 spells CASSGPSLQLFF.

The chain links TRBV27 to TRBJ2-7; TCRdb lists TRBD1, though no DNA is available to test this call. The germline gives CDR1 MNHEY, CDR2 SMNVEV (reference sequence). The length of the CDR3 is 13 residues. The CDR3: CASSLGPRAEQYF.

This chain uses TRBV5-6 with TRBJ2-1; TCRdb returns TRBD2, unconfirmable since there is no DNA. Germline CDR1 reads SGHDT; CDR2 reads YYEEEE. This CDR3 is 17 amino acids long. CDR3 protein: CASSLERVLMYGDEQFF.

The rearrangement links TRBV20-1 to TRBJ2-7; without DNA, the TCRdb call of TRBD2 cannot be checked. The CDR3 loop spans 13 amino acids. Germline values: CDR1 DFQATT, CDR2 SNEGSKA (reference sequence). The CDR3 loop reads CSASLAGVDEQYF.

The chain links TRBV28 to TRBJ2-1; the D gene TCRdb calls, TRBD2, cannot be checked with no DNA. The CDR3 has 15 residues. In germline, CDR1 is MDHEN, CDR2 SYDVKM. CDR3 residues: CASSLKGLEENEQFF.

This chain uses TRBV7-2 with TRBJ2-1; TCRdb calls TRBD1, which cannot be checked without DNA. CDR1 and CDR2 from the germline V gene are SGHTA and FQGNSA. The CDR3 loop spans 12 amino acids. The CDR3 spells CASSTQTGRGFF. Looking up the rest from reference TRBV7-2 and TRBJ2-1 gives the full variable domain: GAGVSQSPSNKVTEKGKDVELRCDPISGHTALYWYRQSLGQGLEFLIYFQGNSAPDKSGLPSDRFSAERTGGSVSTLTIQRTQQEDSAVYLCASSTQTGRGFFGPGTRLTVL.

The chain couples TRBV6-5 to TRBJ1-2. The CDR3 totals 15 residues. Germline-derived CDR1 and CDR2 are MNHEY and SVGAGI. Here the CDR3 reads CASSYSYQANYGYTF.

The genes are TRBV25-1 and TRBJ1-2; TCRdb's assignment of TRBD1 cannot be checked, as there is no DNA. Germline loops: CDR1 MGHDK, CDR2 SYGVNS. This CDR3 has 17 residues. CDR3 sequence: CASSDHGHSGTGCGYTF.

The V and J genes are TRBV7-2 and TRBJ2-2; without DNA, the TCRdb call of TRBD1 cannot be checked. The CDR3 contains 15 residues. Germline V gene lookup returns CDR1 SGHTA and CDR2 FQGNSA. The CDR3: CASSLGRQATGELFF.

The CDR3 loop reads CAWMEGKNTEAFF. This rearrangement joins TRBV30 to TRBJ1-1. Germline CDR1 and CDR2: GTSNPN and SVGIG (reference sequence). This CDR3 contains 13 residues.

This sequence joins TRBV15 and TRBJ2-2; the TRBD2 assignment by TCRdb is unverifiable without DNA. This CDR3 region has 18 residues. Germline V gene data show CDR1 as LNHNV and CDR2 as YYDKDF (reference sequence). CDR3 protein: CATSRFRQALANTGELFF. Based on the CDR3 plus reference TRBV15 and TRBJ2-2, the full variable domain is DAMVIQNPRYQVTQFGKPVTLSCSQTLNHNVMYWYQQKSSQAPKLLFHYYDKDFNNEADTPDNFQSRRPNTSFCFLDIRSPGLGDTAMYLCATSRFRQALANTGELFFGEGSRLTVL.

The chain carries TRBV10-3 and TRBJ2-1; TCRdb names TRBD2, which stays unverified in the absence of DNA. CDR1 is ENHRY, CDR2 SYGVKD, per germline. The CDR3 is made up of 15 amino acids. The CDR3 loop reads CAISPAVNSYNEQFF.

The CDR3: CASSVGAANTGELFF. The chain combines TRBV6-1 with TRBJ2-2; the D gene TCRdb calls, TRBD1, cannot be checked with no DNA. Germline CDR1 and CDR2: MNHNS and SASEGT. CDR3 length equals 15 residues.

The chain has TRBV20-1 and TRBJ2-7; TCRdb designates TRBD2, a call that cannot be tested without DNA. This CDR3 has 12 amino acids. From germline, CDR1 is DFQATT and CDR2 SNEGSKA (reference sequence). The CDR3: CSLASRTYEQYF.

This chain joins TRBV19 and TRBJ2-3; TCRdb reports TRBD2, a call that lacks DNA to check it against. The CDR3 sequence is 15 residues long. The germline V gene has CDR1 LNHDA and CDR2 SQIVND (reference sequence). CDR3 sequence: CASSISGRLKDTQYF.

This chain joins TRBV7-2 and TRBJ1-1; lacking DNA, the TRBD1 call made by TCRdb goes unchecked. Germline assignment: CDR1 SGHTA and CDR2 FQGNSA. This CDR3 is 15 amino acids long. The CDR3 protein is CASSLAATGGAAAFF.

The CDR3 sequence: CASSQTPWDRSPSYEQYF. The chain links TRBV3-1 to TRBJ2-7; TCRdb reports TRBD1, a call that lacks DNA to check it against. CDR1 is LGHDT, CDR2 YNNKEL, per germline (reference sequence). The CDR3 runs 18 residues.

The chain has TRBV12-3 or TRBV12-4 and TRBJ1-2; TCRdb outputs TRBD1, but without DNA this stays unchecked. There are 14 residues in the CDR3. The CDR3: CASSRQTGAYGYTF.

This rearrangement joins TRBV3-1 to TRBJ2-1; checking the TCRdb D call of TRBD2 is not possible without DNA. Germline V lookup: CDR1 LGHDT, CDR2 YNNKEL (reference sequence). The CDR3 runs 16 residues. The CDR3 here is CASSQEVGGIYNEQFF.